The 4 T cell receptor beta chains in this list originate from one sample, sequenced in a study of blood T cell repertoires in COVID-19. Data came from immunoSEQ multiplex PCR; TCRdb stores just in-frame clones and leaves some out. Counted here are about 300,000 clones, 85% to 90% occurring once; the ten biggest clones make up around 4%. The specimen sequenced was PBMCs or T cells enriched from blood (not recorded which). The receptors come from a man between 25 and 39 years old who had recovered from COVID-19.

The CDR3 region is CATTSTSNYGYTF. CDR3 bases: TGTGCCACCACGTCGACAAGCAACTATGGCTACACCTTC. V and J are TRBV7-9 and TRBJ1-2, with no clear D. V was cut by 10 bases and J by 2 bases, with 14 bases left in between. Germline loops: CDR1 SEHNR, CDR2 FQNEAQ (reference sequence). The CDR3 length is 13 residues. The full variable domain, rest sourced from reference TRBV7-9 and TRBJ1-2, is DTGVSQNPRHKITKRGQNVTFRCDPISEHNRLYWYRQTLGQGPEFLTYFQNEAQLEKSRLLSDRFSAERPKGSFSTLEIQRTEQGDSAMYLCATTSTSNYGYTFGSGTRLTVV.

The sample holds one count of this clone. The rearrangement uses TRBV4-1 and TRBJ2-1; 7 bases are a match to TRBD1. The CDR3 sequence is 15 residues long. The trim removed 4 bases at V and 2 bases at J, leaving 5 bases unmatched. Germline V CDR1 and CDR2: MGHRA, YSYEKL. CDR3 sequence reads: CASSLQGTAYNEQFF. The CDR3 DNA reads TGCGCCAGCAGCCTACAGGGGACAGCCTACAATGAGCAGTTCTTC.

The chain combines TRBV4-1 with TRBJ1-4; D remains unclear. CDR1 and CDR2 from the germline V gene are MGHRA and YSYEKL. The CDR3 runs to 16 residues. The ends were cut back, 0 bases at V and 8 bases at J, with 16 bases in the middle. In nucleotides, the CDR3 is TGCGCCAGCAGCCAAGATTGGACTGCACCTGGCGAAAAACTGTTTTTT. The encoded protein is CASSQDWTAPGEKLFF.

The genes are TRBV6-5 and TRBJ2-5; the match to TRBD2 covers 7 bases. The J segment lost 5 bases and the V segment lost 4 bases, leaving 1 base of the junction unmatched. In germline, CDR1 is MNHEY, CDR2 SVGAGI. The CDR3 consists of 12 residues. This CDR3 reads CASSWRGETQYF. CDR3 nucleotides: TGTGCCAGCAGTTGGCGGGGGGAGACCCAGTACTTC.